This T cell receptor (beta chain) was sequenced for a study of beta chain features in type 1 diabetes. On the study more broadly: When patients were set against healthy donors, age, gender and cell yields were similar. Sorted cells, 107,917,701 in number, were examined across all samples.

A sort by CD45RO/CCR7/CD25/CD127/CD95/CD27 yielded CD4+ naive, central memory, regulatory and stem cell-like memory cells. This clone occurred a few times. Antigen: not known. Trimming left V 1 base short and J 10 bases short, with 8 bases between. There are 13 residues in the CDR3. CDR1 and CDR2 (germline): LGHNA, YSLEER. Sequencing targeted expressed TCRB transcripts, as all isolated RNA had been reverse transcribed. TCRdb's copy holds only in-frame clones and misses some; the assay was immunoSEQ multiplex PCR. The profile shows a few hundred thousand clones, roughly 11% of them singletons. Study results and limitations: For Type 1 diabetes patients, all four CD4+ subsets carried TCRB CDR3s that were moderately but significantly shorter.

The material sequenced was naive CD4+ T cells from blood. The clonotype originates from a young man with type 1 diabetes. The chain has TRBV4-3 and TRBJ1-6, with D possibly matching TRBD1 (5 bases). CDR3 residues: CASSQGGESPLHF. CDR3 nucleotide sequence: TGCGCCAGCAGCCAAGGGGGGGAATCACCCCTCCACTTT.